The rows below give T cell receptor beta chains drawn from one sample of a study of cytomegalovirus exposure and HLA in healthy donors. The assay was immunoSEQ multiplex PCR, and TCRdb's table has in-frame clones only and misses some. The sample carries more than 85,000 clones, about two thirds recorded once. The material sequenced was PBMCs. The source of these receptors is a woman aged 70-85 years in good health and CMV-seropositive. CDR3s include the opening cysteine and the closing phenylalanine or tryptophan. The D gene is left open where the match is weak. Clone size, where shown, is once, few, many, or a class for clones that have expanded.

TGTGCCAGCAGTGTGGTAGCGGGGGGACTGGGGTCCTACGAGCAGTACTTC | CASSVVAGGLGSYEQYF | - | TRBJ2-7 | TRBD2 | TRBV6-1
TGTGCCAGCAGTGATCGCGGGGTTAGCACAGATACGCAGTATTTT | CASSDRGVSTDTQYF | - | TRBJ2-3 | - | TRBV2
TGTGCCGAGCGGGACAACCGCAATCAGCCCCAGCATTTT | CAERDNRNQPQHF | - | TRBJ1-5 | - | TRBV10-3
TGTTCCAGCACGCGGCTCCCCTATGGCTACACCTTC | CSSTRLPYGYTF | - | TRBJ1-2 | - | TRBV7-9
TGTGCCTGGAGTGTAGGGGGGGCCACCGGGGAGCTGTTTTTT | CAWSVGGATGELFF | few | TRBJ2-2 | - | TRBV30
TGCGCCAGCAGCTCTACAGGGGCCTCTAATGAAAAACTGTTTTTT | CASSSTGASNEKLFF | - | TRBJ1-4 | TRBD1 | TRBV5-1
TGTGCCAGCACCGGGAACGTGAAGGAAAAACTGTTTTTT | CASTGNVKEKLFF | few | TRBJ1-4 | - | TRBV6-1
TGTGCCAGCAGCCCCCGAGGACTAGCGGGGGGCTCGAGTAGCTCCTACAATGAGCAGTTCTTC | CASSPRGLAGGSSSSYNEQFF | - | TRBJ2-1 | TRBD2 | TRBV7-6
TGTGCCAGTAGTCGGGACAGCCGGACCGGGGAGCTGTTTTTT | CASSRDSRTGELFF | - | TRBJ2-2 | TRBD1 | TRBV19
TGCGCCAGCAGCCATTGGGGGGGACTAGCGGGGGGGCGCGAGTCCGGGGAGCTGTTTTTT | CASSHWGGLAGGRESGELFF | - | TRBJ2-2 | TRBD2 | TRBV4-1
TGTGCCAGCAGCCAGGCCACGGGGGCAACTAATGAAAAACTGTTTTTT | CASSQATGATNEKLFF | - | TRBJ1-4 | - | TRBV4-2
TGTGCCAGCAGTTATGGGGGGCAAGAGACCCAGTACTTC | CASSYGGQETQYF | - | TRBJ2-5 | - | TRBV6-5
TGTGCCAGTACCGGGTTCGGGGGTCTAGCTTTCTTT | CASTGFGGLAFF | - | TRBJ1-1 | - | TRBV19
TGCGCCAGCAGCTTTTGGATTGCCGCAGCAACAGACAATGAGCAGTTCTTC | CASSFWIAAATDNEQFF | once | TRBJ2-1 | - | TRBV5-1
TGTGCCAGCAGCTCGCGGGGGAGGCGCGCCGGGGAGCTGTTTTTT | CASSSRGRRAGELFF | few | TRBJ2-2 | TRBD2 | TRBV5-6
TGTGCCAGCAGCTCCTTCAACTTCCAGCGGGGTAATGAGCAGTTCTTC | CASSSFNFQRGNEQFF | - | TRBJ2-1 | TRBD2 | TRBV28
TGTGCCAGTAGTAGAGGACTAGCGGGGAGAGATGAGCAGTTCTTC | CASSRGLAGRDEQFF | - | TRBJ2-1 | TRBD2 | TRBV19
TGCGCCAGCAGCTCCCGATCTTGGGGGGGCGGGGGGTCCACAGATACGCAGTATTTT | CASSSRSWGGGGSTDTQYF | - | TRBJ2-3 | TRBD2 | TRBV4-1
TGTGCCAGCTCACCAGCAGCAGGGGGCGAATATGGCTACACCTTC | CASSPAAGGEYGYTF | - | TRBJ1-2 | TRBD1 | TRBV18
TGTGCCAGCAGCTTAGCGGTGAGGAACACTGAAGCTTTCTTT | CASSLAVRNTEAFF | - | TRBJ1-1 | - | TRBV7-8
TGTGCCAGCAGCCCAACTGTACAGGGGGCAAATGGAAACACCATATATTTT | CASSPTVQGANGNTIYF | - | TRBJ1-3 | TRBD1 | TRBV11-2
TGTGCCACCCGTGAGGGACAATACGAGCAGTACTTC | CATREGQYEQYF | - | TRBJ2-7 | - | TRBV10-3